A selection of T cell receptor beta chains follows, all from one sample in a study of cytomegalovirus exposure and HLA in healthy donors. Generated by immunoSEQ multiplex PCR, the TCRdb table keeps only in-frame clones and is missing some. The data contain hundreds of thousands of clones, 80% to 90% of them seen just once; the ten biggest clones take up 2.9%. Sequencing used PBMCs. The receptors here all came from a man aged 25-45 years in good health and CMV-seronegative. Each CDR3 is given with its conserved first and last residue. The order of the fields is V gene, CDR3 protein.

>TRBV6-5
CASMRQGNSPLHF
>TRBV19
CASSRGLWRRGSSYNEQFF
>TRBV10-2
CASSESPGDSLNYGYTF
>TRBV7-2
CASSLAAGGLTNEQFF
>TRBV19
CASGQGATTGELFF
>TRBV4-1
CASSQETQSGRGSTDTQYF
>TRBV28
CASSSGGFSYF
>TRBV25-1
CASNDRTGYTF
>TRBV2
CASRLGQPGSPLHF
>TRBV6-1
CASTLGQYTDTQYF
>TRBV5-1
CASRSQGFPTGETQYF
>TRBV5-8
CASSLLLGDNQPQHF
>TRBV6-1
CASSEGWAQETQYF
>TRBV4-2
CASSQETDRLVMYF
>TRBV5-1
CASSLTADEQYF
>TRBV5-5
CASSLEAGGSAGELFF
>TRBV28
CASSSRDSNEKLFF
>TRBV7-9
CASSPRGDGYEQYF
>TRBV5-6
CASSPERGSSSYEQYF
>TRBV9
CASSVGVEPYEQYF
>TRBV5-5
CASSTPTGGPSYTF
>TRBV5-8
CASSLAAVDREAFF
>TRBV28
CASSLLGQIYGANVLTF
>TRBV27
CASSDGGAEYEQYF
>TRBV28
CASSSSGPGETQYF
>TRBV5-6
CASSLGQSYEQYF
>TRBV4-1
CASSQKQGQETQYF
>TRBV6-1
CASSSTGATEAFF
>TRBV5-8
CASSSRGQGAHEQYF
>TRBV6-5
CASSGESSYEQYF
>TRBV29-1
CSVSAESGAFF
>TRBV19
CASSITGGTEAFF
>TRBV7-2
CASSGDYRATEAFF
>TRBV20-1
CSAREGSPLHF
>TRBV10-1
CASISGQGWNEKLFF
>TRBV29-1
CSVTGNYGYTF
>TRBV7-9
CASRPTGESTDTQYF
>TRBV11-3
CASSLVGGPDNEQFF
>TRBV9
CASSVGRGQADLGYGYTF
>TRBV19
CASSISPGMKQFF
>TRBV10-3
CAISSGDPLAGYTF
>TRBV10-3
CAIRETDTEAFF
>TRBV19
CASSISRGGFNTQYF
>TRBV7-9
CATGGVATDTQYF
>TRBV9
CASSVAGAAGELFF
>TRBV25-1
CASSDRHGRANEKLFF
>TRBV12-5
CASGYDRVGNTIYF